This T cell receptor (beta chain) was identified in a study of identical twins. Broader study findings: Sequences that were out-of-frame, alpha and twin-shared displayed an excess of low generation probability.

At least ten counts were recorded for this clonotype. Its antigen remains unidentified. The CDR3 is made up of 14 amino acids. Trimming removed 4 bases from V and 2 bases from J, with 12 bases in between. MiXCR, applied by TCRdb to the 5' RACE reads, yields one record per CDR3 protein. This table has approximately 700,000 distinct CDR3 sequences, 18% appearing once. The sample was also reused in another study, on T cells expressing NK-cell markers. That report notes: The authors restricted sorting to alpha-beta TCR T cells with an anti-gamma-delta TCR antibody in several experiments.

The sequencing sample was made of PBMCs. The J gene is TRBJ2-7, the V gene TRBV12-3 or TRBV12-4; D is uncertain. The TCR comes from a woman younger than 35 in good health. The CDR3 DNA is TGTGCCAGCAGTTCCCGGACGGACCCCTACGAGCAGTACTTC. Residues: CASSSRTDPYEQYF.